This T cell receptor beta chain was sequenced in a study of TIL therapy for anti-PD-1-resistant metastatic lung cancer. The time point: pre-treatment sample, taken before nivolumab and TIL therapy. The tumor samples were excised metastases, mostly pleural nodules or supraclavicular lymph nodes. Adults with stage 4 NSCLC were enrolled in a phase I trial. The libraries were made with immunoSEQ v3. Sequencing used immunoSEQ multiplex PCR; TCRdb keeps in-frame clones, though not all of them. The sample has tens of thousands of clones, 60% to 80% seen once. The germline V gene encodes CDR1 SGHNT and CDR2 YYREEE (reference sequence). V was trimmed by 4 bases and J by 9 bases, leaving 14 bases between them. CDR3 length equals 13 residues.

J is TRBJ2-1 and V is TRBV5-4, with D perhaps being TRBD1 or TRBD2 (5 bases each). The clonotype originates from a woman between 25 and 85 years old with non-small cell lung cancer. The sample here was tumor tissue, taken at baseline. The CDR3, as DNA: TGTGCCAGCAGCCGCTCGAGGGGCGCTGAGCAGTTCTTC. Protein sequence: CASSRSRGAEQFF.